A selection of T cell receptor beta chains follows, all from one sample in a study of T-cell memory formation after mild COVID-19. MiXCR was run by TCRdb on the 5' RACE reads, yielding one entry per CDR3 protein. The repertoire includes roughly 310,000 distinct CDR3 sequences, about 16% of them detected once, and around 23% sits in the top ten. The sequenced sample was PBMCs or a T cell subset sorted from them (not recorded which). These receptors were taken from a man aged 18 to 35 who had mild COVID-19 (a few samples of this study predate the infection). Cell type and time point are not known. CDR3s include the opening cysteine and the closing phenylalanine or tryptophan. Clone size is not always given. Where it is, it says once, few, many or a class for expanded clones.

CDR3 length: 14
J gene: TRBJ1-2
clone size: NA
V gene: TRBV6-2/TRBV6-3
CDR3 protein: CASSGRQGFYGYTF

CDR3 length: 17
J gene: TRBJ2-5
clone size: NA
V gene: TRBV3-2
CDR3 protein: CASSQIGTSRPPETQYF

CDR3 length: 14
J gene: TRBJ1-4
clone size: NA
V gene: TRBV7-2
CDR3 protein: CASSLFAENEKLFF

CDR3 length: 16
J gene: TRBJ2-1
clone size: many
V gene: TRBV5-1
CDR3 protein: CASSPTGGQEGNEQFF

CDR3 length: 16
J gene: TRBJ1-6
clone size: many
V gene: TRBV4-3
CDR3 protein: CASSQIQGPRDSPLHF

CDR3 length: 14
J gene: TRBJ2-5
clone size: few
V gene: TRBV7-9
CDR3 protein: CASRFGGGEETQYF

CDR3 length: 15
J gene: TRBJ2-4
clone size: many
V gene: TRBV5-1
CDR3 protein: CASSTTGEGLNIQYF

CDR3 length: 14
J gene: TRBJ1-5
clone size: NA
V gene: TRBV7-2
CDR3 protein: CASSLEWGHQPQHF

CDR3 length: 16
J gene: TRBJ2-3
clone size: NA
V gene: TRBV6-2/TRBV6-3
CDR3 protein: CASSYLYREATDTQYF

CDR3 length: 12
J gene: TRBJ2-5
clone size: NA
V gene: TRBV12-3/TRBV12-4
CDR3 protein: CASSLWAETQYF

CDR3 length: 14
J gene: TRBJ2-5
clone size: many
V gene: TRBV5-1
CDR3 protein: CASSLGRTKETQYF

CDR3 length: 13
J gene: TRBJ1-1
clone size: many
V gene: TRBV7-2
CDR3 protein: CASSTRSAGEAFF

CDR3 length: 13
J gene: TRBJ1-2
clone size: few
V gene: TRBV19
CDR3 protein: CASLSRDSYGYTF

CDR3 length: 14
J gene: TRBJ2-5
clone size: few
V gene: TRBV6-1
CDR3 protein: CASLLTGRAETQYF

CDR3 length: 13
J gene: TRBJ2-7
clone size: few
V gene: TRBV5-1
CDR3 protein: CASSLLANYEQYF

CDR3 length: 16
J gene: TRBJ1-1
clone size: NA
V gene: TRBV5-6
CDR3 protein: CASSPGPYGMNTEAFF

CDR3 length: 15
J gene: TRBJ1-6
clone size: few
V gene: TRBV27
CDR3 protein: CASSLWGQTLSPLHF

CDR3 length: 16
J gene: TRBJ2-7
clone size: few
V gene: TRBV18
CDR3 protein: CASSSPTGGRPYEQYF

CDR3 length: 15
J gene: TRBJ2-1
clone size: few
V gene: TRBV5-1
CDR3 protein: CASSLEGIAYNEQFF

CDR3 length: 15
J gene: TRBJ2-3
clone size: few
V gene: TRBV25-1
CDR3 protein: CASSDLGAAGDTQYF

CDR3 length: 12
J gene: TRBJ1-2
clone size: NA
V gene: TRBV28
CDR3 protein: CASSISRYGYTF

CDR3 length: 15
J gene: TRBJ1-5
clone size: NA
V gene: TRBV12-5
CDR3 protein: CASAPIQATNQPQHF

CDR3 length: 15
J gene: TRBJ2-1
clone size: NA
V gene: TRBV7-9
CDR3 protein: CASSRSGTPYNEQFF

CDR3 length: 15
J gene: TRBJ2-1
clone size: NA
V gene: TRBV3-1
CDR3 protein: CASRQGGVSYNEQFF

CDR3 length: 15
J gene: TRBJ1-4
clone size: NA
V gene: TRBV7-9
CDR3 protein: CASSRQGGTNEKLFF

CDR3 length: 14
J gene: TRBJ2-3
clone size: NA
V gene: TRBV6-2/TRBV6-3
CDR3 protein: CATDPAGPTDTQYF

CDR3 length: 17
J gene: TRBJ2-5
clone size: NA
V gene: TRBV7-9
CDR3 protein: CASSSKRTVGDEETQYF

CDR3 length: 15
J gene: TRBJ2-5
clone size: NA
V gene: TRBV12-3/TRBV12-4
CDR3 protein: CASTPSPDFKETQYF

CDR3 length: 15
J gene: TRBJ2-3
clone size: many
V gene: TRBV4-1
CDR3 protein: CASSQVRGSTDTQYF

CDR3 length: 16
J gene: TRBJ2-3
clone size: NA
V gene: TRBV7-6
CDR3 protein: CASSLLGFSSTDTQYF

CDR3 length: 13
J gene: TRBJ1-5
clone size: few
V gene: TRBV5-1
CDR3 protein: CASSLEGFQPQHF

CDR3 length: 14
J gene: TRBJ1-6
clone size: few
V gene: TRBV20-1
CDR3 protein: CSARAGAYNSPLHF

CDR3 length: 15
J gene: TRBJ2-3
clone size: NA
V gene: TRBV7-2
CDR3 protein: CASSPTSGATDTQYF

CDR3 length: 16
J gene: TRBJ1-4
clone size: few
V gene: TRBV11-2
CDR3 protein: CASSSYGGPRAEKLFF

CDR3 length: 14
J gene: TRBJ1-2
clone size: NA
V gene: TRBV4-3
CDR3 protein: CASSQGPLSGGYTF

CDR3 length: 16
J gene: TRBJ1-1
clone size: NA
V gene: TRBV7-8
CDR3 protein: CASSFSRSESNTEAFF

CDR3 length: 13
J gene: TRBJ1-1
clone size: few
V gene: TRBV6-5
CDR3 protein: CASSPGVYTEAFF

CDR3 length: 18
J gene: TRBJ2-2
clone size: few
V gene: TRBV2
CDR3 protein: CASRTGTSGDLNTGELFF

CDR3 length: 19
J gene: TRBJ2-5
clone size: few
V gene: TRBV6-5
CDR3 protein: CASSSFAGTSGGAEETQYF

CDR3 length: 16
J gene: TRBJ2-2
clone size: NA
V gene: TRBV24-1
CDR3 protein: CATSDRTGGRTGELFF

CDR3 length: 15
J gene: TRBJ2-5
clone size: NA
V gene: TRBV24-1
CDR3 protein: CATSDPGDYKETQYF

CDR3 length: 12
J gene: TRBJ2-7
clone size: few
V gene: TRBV5-1
CDR3 protein: CASSLGSREQYF

CDR3 length: 17
J gene: TRBJ2-4
clone size: many
V gene: TRBV4-1
CDR3 protein: CASSHAPGRRRGNIQYF

CDR3 length: 12
J gene: TRBJ2-7
clone size: NA
V gene: TRBV27
CDR3 protein: CASSASGSEQYF